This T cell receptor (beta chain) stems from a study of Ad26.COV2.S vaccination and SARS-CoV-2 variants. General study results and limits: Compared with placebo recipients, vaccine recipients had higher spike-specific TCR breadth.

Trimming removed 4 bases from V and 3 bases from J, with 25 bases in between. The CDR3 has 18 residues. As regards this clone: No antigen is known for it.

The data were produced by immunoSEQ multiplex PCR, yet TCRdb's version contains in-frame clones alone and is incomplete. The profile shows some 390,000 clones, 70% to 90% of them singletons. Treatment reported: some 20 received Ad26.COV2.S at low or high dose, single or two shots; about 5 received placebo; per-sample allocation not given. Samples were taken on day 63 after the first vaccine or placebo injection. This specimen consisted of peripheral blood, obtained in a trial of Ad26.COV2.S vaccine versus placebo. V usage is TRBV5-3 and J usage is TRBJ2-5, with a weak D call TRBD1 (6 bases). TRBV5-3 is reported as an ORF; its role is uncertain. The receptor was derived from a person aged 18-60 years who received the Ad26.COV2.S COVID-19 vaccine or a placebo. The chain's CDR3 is CARSRSSSDSRCKETQYF. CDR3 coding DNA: TGTGCCAGAAGCAGGTCCTCCTCGGACAGTCGCTGTAAAGAGACCCAGTACTTC.